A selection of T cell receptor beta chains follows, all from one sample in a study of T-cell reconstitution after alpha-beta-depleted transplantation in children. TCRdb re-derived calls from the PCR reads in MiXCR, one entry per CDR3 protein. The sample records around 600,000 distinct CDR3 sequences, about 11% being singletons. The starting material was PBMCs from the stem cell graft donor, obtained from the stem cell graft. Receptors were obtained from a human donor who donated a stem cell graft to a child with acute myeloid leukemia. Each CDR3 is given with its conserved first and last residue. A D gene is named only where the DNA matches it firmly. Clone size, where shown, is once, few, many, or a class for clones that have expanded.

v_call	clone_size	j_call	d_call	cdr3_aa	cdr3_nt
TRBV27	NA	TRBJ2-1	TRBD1	CASTDRGHEQFF	TGTGCCAGCACGGACAGGGGGCATGAGCAGTTCTTC
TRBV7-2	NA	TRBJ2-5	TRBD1	CASSLPTGGAETQYF	TGTGCCAGCAGCTTACCGACAGGGGGCGCGGAGACCCAGTACTTC
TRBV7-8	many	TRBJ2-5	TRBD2	CASSSGTRQETQYF	TGTGCCAGCAGCTCAGGGACTAGACAAGAGACCCAGTACTTC
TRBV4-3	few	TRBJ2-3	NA	CASSPFSGTGTDTQYF	TGCGCCAGCAGCCCCTTCTCCGGGACGGGCACAGATACGCAGTATTTT
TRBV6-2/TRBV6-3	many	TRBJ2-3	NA	CASRAPPGTRETDTQYF	TGTGCCAGCAGAGCCCCACCCGGGACACGGGAGACAGATACGCAGTATTTT
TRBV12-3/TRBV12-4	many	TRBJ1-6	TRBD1	CASSFAGTVRNSPLHF	TGTGCCAGCAGTTTTGCCGGGACAGTGAGGAATTCACCCCTCCACTTT
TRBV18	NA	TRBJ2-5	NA	CASSQSGDETQYF	TGTGCCAGCTCACAATCGGGAGATGAGACCCAGTACTTC
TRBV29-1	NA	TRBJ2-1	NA	CSGNLAGSYNEQFF	TGCAGCGGCAACCTAGCAGGCTCCTACAATGAGCAGTTCTTC
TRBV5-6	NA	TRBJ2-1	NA	CASSSLYTPNNEQFF	TGTGCCAGCAGCTCCCTTTATACACCGAACAATGAGCAGTTCTTC
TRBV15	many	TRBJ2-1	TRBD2	CATSREASGPFGEQFF	TGTGCCACCAGCAGAGAGGCTAGCGGGCCTTTCGGTGAGCAGTTCTTC
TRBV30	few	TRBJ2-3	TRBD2	CAWGTSGLTSTDTQYF	TGTGCCTGGGGGACTAGCGGGCTTACTAGCACAGATACGCAGTATTTT
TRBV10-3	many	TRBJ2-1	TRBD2	CAISEIRSSGGNEQFF	TGTGCCATCAGTGAGATAAGGTCTAGCGGGGGGAATGAGCAGTTCTTC
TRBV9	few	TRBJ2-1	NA	CASSWVTEGYNEQFF	TGTGCCAGCAGCTGGGTGACGGAAGGTTACAATGAGCAGTTCTTC
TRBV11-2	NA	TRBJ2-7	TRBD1	CASSHLRGQRYEQYF	TGTGCCAGCAGCCACCTTCGGGGACAGCGTTACGAGCAGTACTTC
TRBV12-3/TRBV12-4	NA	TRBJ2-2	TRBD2	CASRALTSGTDTGELFF	TGTGCCAGCAGAGCCCTCACTAGCGGAACGGACACCGGGGAGCTGTTTTTT
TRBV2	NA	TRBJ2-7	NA	CASSEAPGLPWEQYF	TGTGCCAGCAGTGAAGCGCCGGGATTACCGTGGGAGCAGTACTTC
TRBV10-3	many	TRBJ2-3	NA	CATTGGGADTQYF	TGTGCCACCACAGGAGGGGGCGCGGATACGCAGTATTTT